The 26 T cell receptor beta chains given below trace back to one sample, sequenced in a study of T-cell reconstitution after alpha-beta-depleted transplantation in children. It was with unique molecular identifiers that the TCRbeta library was prepared. One entry per CDR3 protein, called by TCRdb with MiXCR from the PCR reads. The sample includes around 670,000 distinct CDR3 sequences, roughly 14% of them seen just once. The specimen was PBMCs, collected before TCRalphabeta/CD19-depleted stem cell transplant. These receptors all come from a girl aged 2 to 10 with congenital amegakaryocytic thrombocytopenia, due to receive a stem cell transplant.

This clonotype was seen at least ten times. The rearrangement uses TRBV20-1 and TRBJ1-2; 11 bases are a match to TRBD1. Germline V CDR1 and CDR2: DFQATT, SNEGSKA (reference sequence). The J segment lost 3 bases and the V segment lost 6 bases, leaving 9 bases of the junction unmatched. The CDR3 sequence is 15 residues long. The CDR3 loop reads CSATPGQGAYYGYTF. CDR3 nucleotides: TGCAGTGCAACCCCTGGACAGGGGGCCTACTATGGCTACACCTTC.

This clonotype was picked up a small number of times. The V call is TRBV20-1, the J call TRBJ2-7, with no clear D. The CDR3 spans 12 residues. V was clipped by 1 base and J by 2 bases, with 6 bases between them. Germline CDR1 and CDR2: DFQATT and SNEGSKA (reference sequence). The CDR3 DNA is TGCAGTGCTAGAGTAAGCCCCTACGAGCAGTACTTC. This gives the protein CSARVSPYEQYF.

This clonotype was found many times. The CDR3 DNA sequence: TGTGCCAGCAGTCTGATGGACAGCAATGAAAAACTGTTTTTT. Amino acids: CASSLMDSNEKLFF. The chain combines TRBV28 with TRBJ1-4; D might be TRBD1 (6 bases). Germline CDR1 reads MDHEN; CDR2 reads SYDVKM. V lost 5 bases to trimming and J lost 5 bases, with 12 bases between them. This CDR3 contains 14 residues.

This clonotype has just a few counts. The junction shows a germline mismatch at one end, possibly a read error. The chain has TRBV11-1 and TRBJ2-7; D is possibly TRBD1 (6 bases). Germline V CDR1 and CDR2: SGHAT, FQDESV (reference sequence). The CDR3 has 18 residues. The DNA for the CDR3 is TGTGTCAGCAGCTTAAAGGGCGGGCGTGGGACAAACCCCTACGAGCAGTACTTC. Its protein is CVSSLKGGRGTNPYEQYF.

This clonotype was seen repeatedly, ten times or more. The rearrangement links TRBV7-7 to TRBJ2-7; TRBD2 matches at 7 bases. V shed 5 bases, J shed 2 bases, and the junction held 9 bases outside the gene matches. The CDR3 spans 15 residues. Per the germline V gene, CDR1 is SSHAT and CDR2 is FNYEAQ (reference sequence). CDR3 coding DNA: TGTGCCAGCAGCGTCTCACCTAGCGGAACCTACGAGCAGTACTTC. It encodes CASSVSPSGTYEQYF.

V usage is TRBV5-1 and J usage is TRBJ2-2, with 7 bases lining up with TRBD1. After removal of 0 bases from V and 4 bases from J, the junction contained 9 bases not matched to a gene. The CDR3 extends over 17 amino acids. The germline V gene has CDR1 SGHRS and CDR2 YFSETQ. This CDR3 is CASSLAPPGQSTGELFF. CDR3 nucleotide sequence: TGCGCCAGCAGCTTGGCCCCGCCGGGACAGAGCACCGGGGAGCTGTTTTTT.

This clonotype has just a few counts. DNA of the CDR3: TGTGCCAGCAGCTTATCCCTAGCGGGGACATCCTACAATGAGCAGTTCTTC. The encoded protein is CASSLSLAGTSYNEQFF. The rearrangement joins TRBV7-9 to TRBJ2-1; 9 bases line up with TRBD2. The ends lost 2 bases at V and 1 base at J; junction bases unmatched: 6. The length of the CDR3 is 17 residues. The germline V gene has CDR1 SEHNR and CDR2 FQNEAQ (reference sequence).

This clonotype has a count of ten or more. This chain uses TRBV24-1 with TRBJ2-1; 7 bases align to TRBD1. Germline V gene data show CDR1 as KGHDR and CDR2 as SFDVKD. With V trimmed by 4 bases and J by 8 bases, 13 bases remained unmatched. The CDR3 runs 16 residues. The CDR3 sequence: CATSDVGTDYRDEQFF. DNA for the CDR3: TGTGCCACCAGTGACGTTGGGACAGACTATCGAGATGAGCAGTTCTTC.

The chain joins TRBV6-5 to TRBJ2-5, with TRBD2 as a possible D gene (5 bases). CDR3 length: 15 residues. Trimming removed 2 bases at V and 4 bases at J, with 14 bases between. The germline CDR1 and CDR2 sequences are MNHEY and SVGAGI. The CDR3 DNA follows: TGTGCCAGCAGTTACAGGCTAGCTGTTTTAGAGACCCAGTACTTC. The encoded protein is CASSYRLAVLETQYF.

This clonotype was observed at least ten times. The J gene is TRBJ2-1, the V gene TRBV5-1; 10 bases fit TRBD2. Germline V gene sequence: CDR1 SGHRS, CDR2 YFSETQ. Unmatched junction bases numbered 13, after V lost 5 bases and J lost 14 bases. There are 14 residues in the CDR3. This CDR3 reads CASRSGLAVSGEFF. CDR3 DNA: TGCGCCAGCAGATCAGGACTAGCGGTTTCGGGGGAGTTCTTC.

This clonotype was observed a handful of times. The V gene is TRBV7-3, the J gene TRBJ2-1, with D unresolved. Germline CDR1 is SGHTA and CDR2 is FQGTGA. CDR3 length: 13 amino acids. With 3 bases removed from V and 6 bases from J, the gap between germline ends came to 9 bases. The chain's CDR3 is CASSLISPNEQFF. CDR3 bases: TGTGCCAGCAGCTTGATCAGTCCCAATGAGCAGTTCTTC.

This chain links TRBV7-9 with TRBJ2-3, with TRBD1 matching 9 bases. V shed 4 bases, J shed 5 bases, and the junction held 7 bases outside the gene matches. CDR1 SEHNR and CDR2 FQNEAQ come from the germline V gene (reference sequence). CDR3 size: 15 residues. The CDR3 is CASSSRDRVGDTQYF. The CDR3 DNA sequence: TGTGCCAGCAGCTCCCGGGACAGGGTTGGAGATACGCAGTATTTT.

This clonotype has a handful of counts. This chain links TRBV12-3 or TRBV12-4 with TRBJ2-3, with D possibly TRBD1 on 6 matching bases. V lost 10 bases to trimming and J lost 0 bases, with 14 bases between them. This CDR3 region has 14 residues. CDR3 sequence: CATPDSHSTDTQYF. The CDR3 nucleotides are TGTGCCACCCCGGACAGCCATAGCACAGATACGCAGTATTTT.

This clonotype turned up a few times. J is TRBJ2-7 and V is TRBV25-1; 7 nucleotides match TRBD1. Germline assignment: CDR1 MGHDK and CDR2 SYGVNS. V trimming: 7 bases; J trimming: 2 bases; junction bases outside the gene matches: 5. CDR3 size: 13 residues. CDR3 bases: TGTGCCAGCAACAGACAGGGTACCTACGAGCAGTACTTC. As protein: CASNRQGTYEQYF.

This clonotype was found a few times. The rearrangement links TRBV5-1 to TRBJ2-5; maybe TRBD2 (6 bases). This CDR3 comprises 14 residues. Germline assignment: CDR1 SGHRS and CDR2 YFSETQ. V was cut by 3 bases and J by 5 bases, with 14 bases left in between. CDR3 sequence (DNA): TGCGCCAGCAGCTGGGGACTTCGCGGGGAGACCCAGTACTTC. This codes for CASSWGLRGETQYF.

Ten or more counts support this clonotype. The J gene is TRBJ2-7, the V gene TRBV20-1; maybe TRBD1 (6 bases). Germline V gene data show CDR1 as DFQATT and CDR2 as SNEGSKA (reference sequence). CDR3 length equals 12 residues. V was cut by 5 bases and J by 3 bases, with 11 bases left in between. In nucleotides, the CDR3 is TGCAGTGCTCGGTCGACAGGCTACGAGCAGTACTTC. Residues: CSARSTGYEQYF.

This clonotype appeared many times. CDR3 nucleotide sequence: TGCAGTGCTAGAGCTAGCGGGCCCTCCTCACACAATGAGCAGTTCTTC. Translating it yields CSARASGPSSHNEQFF. The chain has TRBV20-1 and TRBJ2-1; 8 bases are shared with TRBD2. There are 16 residues in the CDR3. V was clipped by 1 base and J by 5 bases; unmatched bases: 10. CDR1 DFQATT and CDR2 SNEGSKA come from the germline V gene (reference sequence).

This clonotype was counted only a few times. In DNA form, the CDR3 reads TGTGCCAGCAGCGTAGGACTGGGGGCCGGGGAGCTGTTTTTT. Translating gives CASSVGLGAGELFF. The rearrangement uses TRBV9 and TRBJ2-2, with D perhaps assigned TRBD1 or TRBD2 (5 bases each). This CDR3 region has 14 residues. Deletions cut 0 bases from V and 6 bases from J, with 9 bases between. CDR1 and CDR2 from the germline V gene are SGDLS and YYNGEE.

This clonotype has more than one count but fewer than ten. This sequence joins TRBV7-9 and TRBJ2-7; D ambiguous. This CDR3 contains 14 residues. From germline, CDR1 is SEHNR and CDR2 FQNEAQ (reference sequence). Trimming cost V 5 bases and J 3 bases, with 14 bases left between them. This chain's CDR3 is CASSPTVVGYEQYF. CDR3 DNA sequence: TGTGCCAGCAGCCCGACCGTTGTAGGCTACGAGCAGTACTTC.

This clonotype showed up many times. V gene TRBV12-3 or TRBV12-4 combines with J gene TRBJ1-1; 7 nucleotides line up with TRBD1. V lost 5 bases to trimming and J lost 5 bases; unmatched junction nucleotides: 5. The CDR3 contains 13 residues. The CDR3: CASSPDRVTEAFF. The CDR3 bases are TGTGCCAGCAGTCCTGACAGGGTAACTGAAGCTTTCTTT.

This clonotype was detected many times. This chain uses TRBV20-1 with TRBJ1-3, with a weak D call TRBD1 (5 bases). The V gene's germline CDR1 is DFQATT and CDR2 SNEGSKA (reference sequence). The CDR3 extends over 13 amino acids. V dropped 6 bases and J dropped 2 bases, with 11 bases sitting between them. CDR3 DNA sequence: TGCAGTGCCAGGGAAAGTCCTGGAAACACCATATATTTT. Translating it yields CSARESPGNTIYF.

This clonotype was counted only a few times. This sequence joins TRBV5-5 and TRBJ1-6, with D hard to call. Deletions cut 4 bases from V and 11 bases from J, with 10 bases between. The germline gives CDR1 SGHKS, CDR2 YYEKEE (reference sequence). There are 12 residues in the CDR3. DNA of the CDR3: TGTGCCAGCAGCCCCTCTGACCCACCCCTCCACTTT. Translating gives CASSPSDPPLHF.

There are many counts of this clonotype. The chain employs TRBV6-1 and TRBJ2-1; 7 nucleotides line up with TRBD1. Germline trimming cut 8 bases from V and 1 base from J; bases unmatched to any gene: 5. The germline V gene encodes CDR1 MNHNS and CDR2 SASEGT. This CDR3 is 14 amino acids long. The CDR3 DNA follows: TGTGCCAGCTCGGGACAGACTTCCTACAATGAGCAGTTCTTC. It specifies CASSGQTSYNEQFF.

The chain has TRBV5-1 and TRBJ2-5, with 12 bases lining up with TRBD2. Germline CDR1 reads SGHRS; CDR2 reads YFSETQ. The CDR3 is made up of 16 amino acids. Trimming at V came to 7 bases and at J to 5 bases, leaving 12 bases not matched to a gene. The CDR3 nucleotides are TGCGCCAGCGCAAGACTAGCGGGAGCCATGGGGGAGACCCAGTACTTC. This encodes CASARLAGAMGETQYF.

Concerning this clonotype itself: This may come from a read error, since a much larger clone is one base off. The J gene is TRBJ2-7, the V gene TRBV20-1; no reliable D call. Germline CDR1 is DFQATT and CDR2 is SNEGSKA (reference sequence). This CDR3 has 13 residues. The CDR3 here is CCARDPGTYEQYF. CDR3 in DNA: TGCTGTGCTAGAGATCCAGGTACCTACGAGCAGTACTTC.

In its sample, this clonotype was seen many times. The V call is TRBV9, the J call TRBJ2-2, with D perhaps matching TRBD1 or TRBD2 (6 bases each). From germline, CDR1 is SGDLS and CDR2 YYNGEE. V was clipped by 2 bases and J by 7 bases, with 18 bases between them. The CDR3 is made up of 16 amino acids. As DNA, the CDR3 is TGTGCCAGCAGCGTCCGGGGGCAGGGGTTTAGCGGGGAGCTGTTTTTT. Encoded protein: CASSVRGQGFSGELFF.